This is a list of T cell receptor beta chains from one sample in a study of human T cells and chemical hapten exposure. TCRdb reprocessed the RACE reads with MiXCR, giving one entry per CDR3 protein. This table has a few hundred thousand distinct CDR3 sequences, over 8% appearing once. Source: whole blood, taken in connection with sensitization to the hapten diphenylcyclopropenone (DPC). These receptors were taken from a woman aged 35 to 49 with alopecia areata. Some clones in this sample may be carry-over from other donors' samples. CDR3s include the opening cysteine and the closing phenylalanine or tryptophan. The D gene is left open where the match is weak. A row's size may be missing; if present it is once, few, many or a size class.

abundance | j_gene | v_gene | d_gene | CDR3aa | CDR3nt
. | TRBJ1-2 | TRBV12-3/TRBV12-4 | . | CASSSAGNYGYTF | TGTGCCAGCAGTTCCGCGGGAAACTATGGCTACACCTTC
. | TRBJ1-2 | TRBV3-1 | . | CASSQERLSPRGYTF | TGTGCCAGCAGCCAAGAAAGGCTAAGCCCGCGGGGCTACACCTTC
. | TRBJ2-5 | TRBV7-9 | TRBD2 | CASSSTPGRERETQYF | TGTGCCAGCAGCTCCACCCCGGGGCGGGAGCGGGAGACCCAGTACTTC
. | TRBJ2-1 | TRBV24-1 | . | CATSDQAGVWGNEQFF | TGTGCCACCAGTGACCAAGCCGGAGTTTGGGGCAATGAGCAGTTCTTC
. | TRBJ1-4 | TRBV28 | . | CASSSPGAGNEKLFF | TGTGCCAGCAGCTCCCCTGGGGCCGGTAATGAAAAACTGTTTTTT
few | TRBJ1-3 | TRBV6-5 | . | CASSRVMALSSGNTIYF | TGTGCCAGCAGTCGTGTTATGGCATTAAGCTCTGGAAACACCATATATTTT
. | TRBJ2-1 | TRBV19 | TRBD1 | CASSMGQGKYNEQFF | TGTGCCAGTAGTATGGGACAGGGGAAATACAATGAGCAGTTCTTC
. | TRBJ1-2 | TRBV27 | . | CASRPPNYGYTF | TGTGCCAGCAGGCCCCCCAACTATGGCTACACCTTC
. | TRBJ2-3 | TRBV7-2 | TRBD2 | CASSPRSLAGGYTDTQYF | TGTGCCAGCAGCCCCAGATCCCTAGCGGGAGGATACACAGATACGCAGTATTTT
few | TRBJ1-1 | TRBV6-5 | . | CASSQDPGRLTEAFF | TGTGCCAGCAGTCAAGATCCAGGACGCCTCACTGAAGCTTTCTTT
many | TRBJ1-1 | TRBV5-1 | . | CASSGGQNTEAFF | TGCGCCAGCAGCGGGGGACAGAACACTGAAGCTTTCTTT
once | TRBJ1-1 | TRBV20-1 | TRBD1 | CSASHRGLVTEAFF | TGCAGTGCTAGTCACAGGGGGCTGGTCACTGAAGCTTTCTTT
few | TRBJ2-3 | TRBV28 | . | CASSSVSWGTDTQYF | TGTGCCAGCAGCTCGGTGTCTTGGGGCACAGATACGCAGTATTTT
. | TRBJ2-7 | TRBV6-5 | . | CANSYSAGYEQYF | TGTGCCAACAGTTACTCCGCCGGCTACGAGCAGTACTTC
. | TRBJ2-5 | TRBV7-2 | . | CASSLRLVISETQYF | TGTGCCAGCAGCTTAAGACTAGTTATATCGGAGACCCAGTACTTC
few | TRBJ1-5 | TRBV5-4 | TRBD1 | CASSFKQGPLTISNQPQHF | TGTGCCAGCAGCTTCAAACAGGGGCCCCTCACCATTAGCAATCAGCCCCAGCATTTT
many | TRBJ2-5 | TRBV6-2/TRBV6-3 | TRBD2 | CASSDGTSGSLTQYF | TGTGCCAGCAGCGACGGGACTAGCGGGAGTTTGACCCAGTACTTC
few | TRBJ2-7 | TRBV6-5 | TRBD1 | CASSSWTGGGYEQYF | TGTGCCAGCAGTAGCTGGACAGGGGGAGGCTACGAGCAGTACTTC
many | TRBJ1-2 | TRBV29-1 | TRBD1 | CSVEVFPGTDTF | TGCAGCGTTGAAGTGTTTCCCGGGACAGACACCTTC
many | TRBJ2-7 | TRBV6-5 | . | CASSYAGPSSYEQYF | TGTGCCAGCAGTTACGCGGGACCGAGCTCCTACGAGCAGTACTTC
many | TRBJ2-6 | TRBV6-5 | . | CASSYSLRGANVLTF | TGTGCCAGCAGTTACTCGCTCAGAGGGGCCAACGTCCTGACTTTC
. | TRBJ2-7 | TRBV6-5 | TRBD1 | CASSYSTGQGFEQYF | TGTGCCAGCAGTTACTCGACAGGACAGGGTTTCGAGCAGTACTTC
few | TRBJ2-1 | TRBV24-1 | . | CATSDSIVGRVSEQFF | TGTGCCACCAGTGACTCGATTGTAGGCAGGGTAAGTGAGCAGTTCTTC
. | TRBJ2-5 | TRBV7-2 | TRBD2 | CASSSQAGGRETQYF | TGTGCCAGCAGCTCCCAGGCGGGAGGAAGAGAGACCCAGTACTTC
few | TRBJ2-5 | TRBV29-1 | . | CSARTVQETQYF | TGCAGCGCTAGGACAGTCCAAGAGACCCAGTACTTC
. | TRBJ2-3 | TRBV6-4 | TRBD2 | CASKNSAASGSGTQYF | TGTGCCAGCAAAAATTCTGCGGCTAGCGGGTCCGGTACGCAGTATTTT
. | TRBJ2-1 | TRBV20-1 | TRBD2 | CSAIGTTLHGEQFF | TGCAGTGCTATAGGGACTACCCTACACGGTGAGCAGTTCTTC
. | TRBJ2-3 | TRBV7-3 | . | CASSLNPGATDTQYF | TGTGCCAGCAGCTTAAACCCAGGGGCCACAGATACGCAGTATTTT
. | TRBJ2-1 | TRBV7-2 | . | CASSLVMQEQFF | TGTGCCAGCAGCTTAGTTATGCAGGAGCAGTTCTTC
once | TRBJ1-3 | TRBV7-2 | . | CASSPPAVTFSGNTIYF | TGTGCCAGCAGCCCGCCCGCCGTTACCTTCTCTGGAAACACCATATATTTT
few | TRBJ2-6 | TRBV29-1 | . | CSVGTDSGANVLTF | TGCAGCGTTGGGACAGACTCTGGGGCCAACGTCCTGACTTTC
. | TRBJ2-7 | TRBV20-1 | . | CSATPGTGPYEQYF | TGCAGTGCTACTCCCGGGACTGGACCCTACGAGCAGTACTTC
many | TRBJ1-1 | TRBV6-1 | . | CASTYRTVAAFF | TGTGCCAGCACTTACAGGACGGTCGCGGCTTTCTTT
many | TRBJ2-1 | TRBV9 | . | CASSGRLGLIDNEQFF | TGTGCCAGCAGCGGAAGACTAGGATTGATTGATAATGAGCAGTTCTTC
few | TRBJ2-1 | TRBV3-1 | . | CASSPTTDSYNEQFF | TGTGCCAGCAGCCCGACGACGGACTCCTACAATGAGCAGTTCTTC
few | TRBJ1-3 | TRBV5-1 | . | CASSYGGYAGNTIYF | TGCGCCAGCAGCTATGGGGGATACGCTGGAAACACCATATATTTT
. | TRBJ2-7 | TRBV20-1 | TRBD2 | CSAPLAGPSSYEQYF | TGCAGTGCTCCACTAGCGGGGCCCAGCTCCTACGAGCAGTACTTC
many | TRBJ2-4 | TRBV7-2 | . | CASSLGFRAGSKNIQYF | TGTGCCAGCAGCTTAGGATTTAGGGCGGGGTCCAAAAACATTCAGTACTTC
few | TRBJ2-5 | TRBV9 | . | CASSPRGGRIYF | TGTGCCAGCAGCCCCCGAGGGGGGCGGATTTACTTC
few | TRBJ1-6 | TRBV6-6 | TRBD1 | CASSSEDRAIHSPLHF | TGTGCCAGCAGTTCTGAGGACAGGGCTATACATTCACCCCTCCACTTT
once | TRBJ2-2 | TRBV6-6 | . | CASSGRGTNTGELFF | TGTGCCAGCAGTGGACGGGGTACGAACACCGGGGAGCTGTTTTTT
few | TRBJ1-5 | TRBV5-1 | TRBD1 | CASSLVPGGVQPQHF | TGCGCCAGCAGCTTGGTGCCAGGGGGCGTGCAGCCCCAGCATTTT
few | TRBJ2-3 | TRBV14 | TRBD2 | CASSQLAGNTDTQYF | TGTGCCAGCAGCCAACTAGCGGGAAACACAGATACGCAGTATTTT
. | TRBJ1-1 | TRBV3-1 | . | CASSQAGANTEAFF | TGTGCCAGCAGCCAAGCCGGAGCTAACACTGAAGCTTTCTTT
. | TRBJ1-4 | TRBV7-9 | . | CASSLEKLHLEKLFF | TGTGCCAGCAGCTTAGAGAAGCTACATCTTGAAAAACTGTTTTTT
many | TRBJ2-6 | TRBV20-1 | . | CSASPAGAGSGANVLTF | TGCAGTGCAAGCCCGGCCGGGGCCGGCTCTGGGGCCAACGTCCTGACTTTC
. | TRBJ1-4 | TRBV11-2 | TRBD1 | CASSLAGQGLGEKLFF | TGTGCCAGCAGCTTGGCCGGACAGGGGCTAGGGGAAAAACTGTTTTTT
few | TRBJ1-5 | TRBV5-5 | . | CASSSNRETPQHF | TGTGCCAGCAGCTCGAACAGGGAGACGCCCCAGCATTTT
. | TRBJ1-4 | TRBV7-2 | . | CASSLERAPNEKLFF | TGTGCCAGCAGCTTAGAGAGGGCACCTAATGAAAAACTGTTTTTT